The 7 T cell receptor beta chains presented below share a single source sample, sequenced in a study of T cell responses to AZD1222 COVID-19 vaccine (dated by TCRdb to about 2021). In the paper's terms, the time point label means: baseline before first vaccination. The library was made by the immunoSEQ multiplex PCR assay. TCRdb stores this immuneACCESS table with in-frame sequences only. Part of the clones is absent; in the studies checked, under half of the shortfall reflects unresolved V genes, and no reason is known for the rest. The sample records more than 100,000 clones, around nine tenths of which are singletons. The top ten clones comprise roughly 1.2% of the sample. This specimen consisted of peripheral blood, obtained on day 0 of AZD1222 vaccination. The origin of the receptors is an adult in good health.

The V and J genes are TRBV24-1 and TRBJ1-2; 7 nucleotides line up with TRBD1. The V and J ends lost 2 bases and 6 bases, in that order; junction bases with no gene match: 2. Germline V gene sequence: CDR1 KGHDR, CDR2 SFDVKD. The CDR3 loop spans 13 amino acids. DNA for the CDR3: TGTGCCACCAGTGATTACAGGGGAGATGGCTACACCTTC. This translates into CATSDYRGDGYTF.

The genes are TRBV6-5 and TRBJ1-5; possible D gene TRBD1, 6 bases. V dropped 6 bases and J dropped 5 bases, with 11 bases sitting between them. The CDR3 consists of 13 residues. CDR1 is MNHEY and CDR2 is SVGAGI in the germline V gene. The chain's CDR3 is CASRLQGHQPQHF. In DNA, the CDR3 is TGTGCCAGCAGGCTACAGGGTCATCAGCCCCAGCATTTT.

This chain uses TRBV4-3 with TRBJ2-2; D ambiguous. Germline V gives CDR1 LGHNA, CDR2 YSLEER. The CDR3 is 13 residues long. V dropped 0 bases and J dropped 3 bases, with 2 bases sitting between them. The CDR3 DNA reads TGCGCCAGCAGCCAAGACTACACCGGGGAGCTGTTTTTT. Protein sequence: CASSQDYTGELFF.

The chain employs TRBV11-3 and TRBJ2-3; 7 bases align to TRBD2. J gave up 4 bases and V 2 bases, and 3 bases lay outside the gene matches. Germline CDR1 SGHNT, CDR2 YENEEA. The CDR3 totals 14 residues. The CDR3 protein is CASSLSGGPDTQYF. The CDR3 DNA sequence: TGTGCCAGCAGCTTATCGGGAGGCCCAGATACGCAGTATTTT.

The CDR3 region is CATSEPREQPQHF. The CDR3 nucleotides are TGTGCCACCAGTGAGCCCCGGGAACAGCCCCAGCATTTT. The chain joins TRBV24-1 to TRBJ1-5; D remains ambiguous. With 4 bases removed from V and 7 bases from J, the gap between germline ends came to 10 bases. This CDR3 has 13 residues. Per germline, CDR1 KGHDR and CDR2 SFDVKD.

This clone has a single count. The chain uses TRBV2 and TRBJ2-7, with D unresolved. Germline-derived CDR1 and CDR2 are SNHLY and FYNNEI. The V end lost 6 bases, the J end lost 0 bases, and 15 bases lay between the germline ends. The CDR3 loop spans 15 amino acids. The CDR3 region has the DNA TGTGCCAGCAGGGGCGACTTTATAGTCTCCTACGAGCAGTACTTC. It translates to CASRGDFIVSYEQYF.

The chain employs TRBV4-1 and TRBJ1-2, with 8 positions matching TRBD1. The CDR3 consists of 15 residues. The germline gives CDR1 MGHRA, CDR2 YSYEKL. V lost 4 bases to trimming and J lost 2 bases; unmatched junction nucleotides: 6. The CDR3 loop reads CASSPRTGTNYGYTF. The CDR3 nucleotides are TGCGCCAGCAGCCCACGGACAGGGACCAACTATGGCTACACCTTC.